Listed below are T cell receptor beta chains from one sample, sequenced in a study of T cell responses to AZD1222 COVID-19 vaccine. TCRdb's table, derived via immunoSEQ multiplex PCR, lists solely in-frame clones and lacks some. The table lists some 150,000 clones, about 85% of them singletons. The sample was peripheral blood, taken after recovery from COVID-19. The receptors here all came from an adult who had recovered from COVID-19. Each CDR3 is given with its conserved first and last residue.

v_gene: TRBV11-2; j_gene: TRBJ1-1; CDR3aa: CASSLTRDREAFF
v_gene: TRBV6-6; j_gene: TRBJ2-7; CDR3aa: CASSRASGRLKSSYEQYF
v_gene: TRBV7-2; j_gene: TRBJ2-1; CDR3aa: CASSLVSGLAHNEQFF
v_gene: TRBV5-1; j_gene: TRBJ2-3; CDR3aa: CASSLGVQGPRKDTQYF
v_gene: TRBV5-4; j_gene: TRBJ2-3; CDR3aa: CASGATSQDTQYF
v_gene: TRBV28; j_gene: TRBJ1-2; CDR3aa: CASSLLSPYGYTF
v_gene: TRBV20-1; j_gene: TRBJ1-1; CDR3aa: CSASSPWQGAREAFF
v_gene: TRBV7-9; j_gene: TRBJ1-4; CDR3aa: CASSPGRVEKLFF
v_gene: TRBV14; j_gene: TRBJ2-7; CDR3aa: CASSRGGGLNEQYF
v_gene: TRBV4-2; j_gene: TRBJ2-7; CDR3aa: CASSQVDRGKDEQYF
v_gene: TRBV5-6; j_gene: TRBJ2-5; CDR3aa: CASSINRGLGQETQYF
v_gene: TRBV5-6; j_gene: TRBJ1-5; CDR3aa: CASSPNQGRGNQPQHF
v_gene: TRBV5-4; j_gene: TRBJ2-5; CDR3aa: CASSPSRGWGETQYF
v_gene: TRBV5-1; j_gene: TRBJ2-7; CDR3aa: CASSLGGVYEQYF
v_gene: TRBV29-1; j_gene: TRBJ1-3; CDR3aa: CSAWTASGNTIYF
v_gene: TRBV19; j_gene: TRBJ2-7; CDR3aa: CASSSTGLSYEQYF
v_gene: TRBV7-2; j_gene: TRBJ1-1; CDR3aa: CASSPRRGNTEAFF
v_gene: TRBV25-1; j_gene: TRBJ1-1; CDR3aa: CASSELGTGITDTEAFF
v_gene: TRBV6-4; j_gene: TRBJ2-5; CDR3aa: CASSDPWGLRGETQYF
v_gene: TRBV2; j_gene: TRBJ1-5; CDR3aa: CASSEGGGNQPQHF
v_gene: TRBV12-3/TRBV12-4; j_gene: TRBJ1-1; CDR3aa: CASKKGSSTEAFF
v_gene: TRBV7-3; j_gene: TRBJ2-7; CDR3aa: CASSLTGSGGYYEQYF
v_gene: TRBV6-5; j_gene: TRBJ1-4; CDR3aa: CASKIRQGDNEKLFF
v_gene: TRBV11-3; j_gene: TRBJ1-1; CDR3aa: CASSKGQGTFTEAFF
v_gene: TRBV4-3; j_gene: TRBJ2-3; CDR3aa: CASSISAAGQATDTQYF
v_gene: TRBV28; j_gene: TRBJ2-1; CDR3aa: CASSLLGVAYNEQFF
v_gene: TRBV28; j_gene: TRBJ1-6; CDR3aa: CASSLPTGINSPLHF
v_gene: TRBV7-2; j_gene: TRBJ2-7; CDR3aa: CASSLYEGGYEQYF
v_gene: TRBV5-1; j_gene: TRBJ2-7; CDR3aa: CASRSLAVSYEQYF
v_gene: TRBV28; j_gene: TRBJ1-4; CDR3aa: CASSLSQARGEKLFF
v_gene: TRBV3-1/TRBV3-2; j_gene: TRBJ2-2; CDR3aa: CASSQDPGPRNGELFF
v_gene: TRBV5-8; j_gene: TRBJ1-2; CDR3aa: CASKLSGNYGYTF
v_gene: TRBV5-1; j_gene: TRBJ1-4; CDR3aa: CASSPGSGVANEKLFF
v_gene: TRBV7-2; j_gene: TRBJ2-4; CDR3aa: CASSAGGGLGNIQYF
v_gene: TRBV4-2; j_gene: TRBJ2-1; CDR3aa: CASSPLGGGQVNEQFF
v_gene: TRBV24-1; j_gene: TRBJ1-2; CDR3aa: CATSDGRGFNYGYTF
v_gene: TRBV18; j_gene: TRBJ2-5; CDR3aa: CASSPWQGQETQYF
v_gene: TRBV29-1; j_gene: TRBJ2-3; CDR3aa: CSVEPSLAGTDTQYF
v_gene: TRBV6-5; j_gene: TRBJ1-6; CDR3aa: CASRDGNAALHF
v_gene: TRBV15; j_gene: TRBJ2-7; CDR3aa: CATSRGDIDYEQYF
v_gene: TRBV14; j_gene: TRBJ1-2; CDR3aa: CASSPPGRTLYGYTF
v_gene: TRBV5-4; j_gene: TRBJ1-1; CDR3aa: CASSRGGNTEAFF
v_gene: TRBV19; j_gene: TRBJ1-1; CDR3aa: CASRPTRNTEAFF
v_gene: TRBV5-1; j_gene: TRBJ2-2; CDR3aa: CASSPDTGELFF
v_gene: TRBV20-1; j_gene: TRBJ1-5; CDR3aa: CSASPPGRNNQPQHF
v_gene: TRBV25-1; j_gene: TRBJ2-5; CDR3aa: CASSELGGKQETQYF
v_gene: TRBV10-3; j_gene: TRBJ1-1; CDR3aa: CAISSKDGVNTEAFF
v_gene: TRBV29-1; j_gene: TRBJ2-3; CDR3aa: CSAGTLAGGTDTQYF